A single sample is the source of the 4 T cell receptor beta chains below, sequenced in a study of cytotoxic CD8 clonotypes in ibrutinib-treated CLL. Clones were sequenced by immunoSEQ multiplex PCR, and TCRdb holds only the in-frame ones, with some missing. The sample has 150,000 to 200,000 clones; over 75% are singletons. The source was PBMCs, collected at disease progression, from a patient treated with ibrutinib. The receptors derive from a human donor with chronic lymphocytic leukemia.

The chain is built from TRBV2 and TRBJ2-3; 8 bases fit TRBD2. This CDR3 contains 15 residues. CDR1 and CDR2 (germline): SNHLY, FYNNEI. The V and J ends lost 7 bases and 3 bases, in that order; junction bases with no gene match: 9. This CDR3 reads CASKSTSAGTDTQYF. CDR3 DNA: TGTGCCAGCAAATCGACTAGCGCAGGAACAGATACGCAGTATTTT.

This chain links TRBV5-1 with TRBJ2-2, with 9 bases matching TRBD1. V shed 2 bases, J shed 4 bases, and the junction held 9 bases outside the gene matches. Germline CDR1 and CDR2: SGHRS and YFSETQ. This CDR3 spans 17 amino acids. CDR3 sequence reads: CASSFPDRGALTGELFF. CDR3 nucleotide sequence: TGCGCCAGCAGCTTTCCCGACAGGGGGGCCCTCACCGGGGAGCTGTTTTTT. Full variable domain (remainder filled in from reference TRBV5-1 and TRBJ2-2): KAGVTQTPRYLIKTRGQQVTLSCSPISGHRSVSWYQQTPGQGLQFLFEYFSETQRNKGNFPGRFSGRQFSNSRSEMNVSTLELGDSALYLCASSFPDRGALTGELFFGEGSRLTVL.

A word on this clone: The junction differs from germline at one of its ends, possibly a read error. J is TRBJ2-1 and V is TRBV7-7; 10 bases line up with TRBD2. The CDR3 is 17 residues long. Looked up from germline, CDR1 is SSHAT and CDR2 is FNYEAQ (reference sequence). The CDR3 reads CASSLEIAGGTRGEQFF. CDR3 coding DNA: TGTGCTAGCAGCTTAGAGATAGCGGGAGGCACCAGAGGGGAGCAGTTCTTC.

The chain uses TRBV5-6 and TRBJ2-5; D uncertain. The germline V and J ends were trimmed by 4 bases and 5 bases, with 15 bases remaining between them. Looked up from germline, CDR1 is SGHDT and CDR2 is YYEEEE. There are 14 residues in the CDR3. CDR3 DNA: TGTGCCAGCAGCACCCGGATGTGGACGGAGACCCAGTACTTC. Translating gives CASSTRMWTETQYF. The full variable domain, its missing parts supplied by reference TRBV5-6 and TRBJ2-5, is DAGVTQSPTHLIKTRGQQVTLRCSPKSGHDTVSWYQQALGQGPQFIFQYYEEEERQRGNFPDRFSGHQFPNYSSELNVNALLLGDSALYLCASSTRMWTETQYFGPGTRLLVL.